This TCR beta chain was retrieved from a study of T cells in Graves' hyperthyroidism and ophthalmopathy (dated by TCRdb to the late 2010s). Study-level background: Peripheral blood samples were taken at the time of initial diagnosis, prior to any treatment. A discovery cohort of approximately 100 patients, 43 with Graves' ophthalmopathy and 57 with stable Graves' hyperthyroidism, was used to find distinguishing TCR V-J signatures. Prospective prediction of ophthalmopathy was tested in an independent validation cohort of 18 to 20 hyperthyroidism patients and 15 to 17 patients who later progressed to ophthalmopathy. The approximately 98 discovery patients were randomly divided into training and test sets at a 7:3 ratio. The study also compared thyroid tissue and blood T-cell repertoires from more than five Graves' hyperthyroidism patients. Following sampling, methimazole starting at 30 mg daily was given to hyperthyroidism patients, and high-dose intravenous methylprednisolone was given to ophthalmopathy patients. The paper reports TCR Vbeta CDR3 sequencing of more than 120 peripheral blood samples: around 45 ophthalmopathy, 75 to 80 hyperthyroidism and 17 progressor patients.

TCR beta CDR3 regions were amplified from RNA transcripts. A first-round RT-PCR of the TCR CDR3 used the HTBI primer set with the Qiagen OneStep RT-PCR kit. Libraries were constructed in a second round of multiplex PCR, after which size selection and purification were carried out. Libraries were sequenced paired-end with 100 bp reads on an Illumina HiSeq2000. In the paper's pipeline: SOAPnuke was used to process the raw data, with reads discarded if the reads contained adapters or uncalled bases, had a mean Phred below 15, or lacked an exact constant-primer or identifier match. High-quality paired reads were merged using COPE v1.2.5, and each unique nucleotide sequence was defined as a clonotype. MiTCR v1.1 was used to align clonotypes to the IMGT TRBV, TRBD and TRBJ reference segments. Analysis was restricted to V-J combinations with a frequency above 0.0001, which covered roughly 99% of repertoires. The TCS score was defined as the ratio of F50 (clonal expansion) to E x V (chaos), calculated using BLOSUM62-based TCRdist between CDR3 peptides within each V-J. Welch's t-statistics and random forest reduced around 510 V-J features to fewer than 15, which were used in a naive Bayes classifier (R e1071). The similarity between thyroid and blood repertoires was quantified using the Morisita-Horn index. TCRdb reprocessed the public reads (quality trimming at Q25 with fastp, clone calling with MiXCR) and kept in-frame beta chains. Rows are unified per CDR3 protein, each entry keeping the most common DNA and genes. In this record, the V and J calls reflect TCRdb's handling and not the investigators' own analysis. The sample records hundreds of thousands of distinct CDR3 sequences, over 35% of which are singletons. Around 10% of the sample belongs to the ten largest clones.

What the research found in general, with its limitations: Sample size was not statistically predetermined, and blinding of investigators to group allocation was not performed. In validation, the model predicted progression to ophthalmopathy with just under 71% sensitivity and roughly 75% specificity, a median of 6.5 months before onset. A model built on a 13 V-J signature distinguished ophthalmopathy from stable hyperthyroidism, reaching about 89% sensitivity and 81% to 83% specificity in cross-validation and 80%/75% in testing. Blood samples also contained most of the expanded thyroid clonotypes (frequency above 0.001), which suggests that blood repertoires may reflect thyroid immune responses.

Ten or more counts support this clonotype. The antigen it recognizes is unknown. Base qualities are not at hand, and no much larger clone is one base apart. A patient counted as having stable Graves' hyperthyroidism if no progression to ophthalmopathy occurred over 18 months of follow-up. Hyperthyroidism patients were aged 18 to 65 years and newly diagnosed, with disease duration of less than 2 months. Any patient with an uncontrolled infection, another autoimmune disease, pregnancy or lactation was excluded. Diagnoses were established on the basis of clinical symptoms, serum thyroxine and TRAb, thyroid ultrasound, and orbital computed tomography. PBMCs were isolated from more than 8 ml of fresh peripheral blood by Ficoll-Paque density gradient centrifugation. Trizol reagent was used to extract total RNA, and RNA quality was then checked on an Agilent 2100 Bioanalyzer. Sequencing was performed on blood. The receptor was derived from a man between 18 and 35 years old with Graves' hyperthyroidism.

CDR3 loop: CSVGKPGQGSDEQYF. In nucleotides, the sequence is TGCAGCGTGGGAAAACCGGGACAGGGGTCGGACGAGCAGTACTTC. The chain employs TRBV29-1 and TRBJ2-7, with 10 middle bases fitting TRBD1. Trimming removed 6 bases from V and 5 bases from J; the gene matches leave 13 bases unexplained. The CDR3, cysteine through phenylalanine, is 15 amino acids long. CDR3 DNA is the only sequence kept; it has 45 bases, read in frame from the first base. CDR1 and CDR2, looked up from the germline V gene, are SQVTM and ANQGSEA.